Shown below are 22 T cell receptor beta chains from a single sample sequenced in a study of cytomegalovirus exposure and HLA in healthy donors. The study ran its PCR with 60 Vbeta and 13 Jbeta primers. Measured with immunoSEQ multiplex PCR; TCRdb has only the in-frame clones, and not every one. The data contain 100,000 or so clones, roughly 77% of them singletons. Sequenced input: PBMCs. The receptors were sampled from a human donor in good health.

The J gene is TRBJ2-5, the V gene TRBV6-6; D perhaps matches TRBD2 (6 bases). Trimming left V 6 bases short and J 2 bases short, with 19 bases between. The CDR3 length is 16 residues. Germline loops: CDR1 MNHNY, CDR2 SVGAGI (reference sequence). The CDR3 here is CASSFFELATQETQYF. CDR3 DNA sequence: TGTGCCAGCAGCTTCTTTGAGCTAGCGACACAAGAGACCCAGTACTTC.

This clone came up once. J is TRBJ2-2 and V is TRBV5-1, with D possibly matching TRBD1 (6 bases). CDR1 and CDR2 (germline): SGHRS, YFSETQ. V gave up 0 bases and J gave up 5 bases, with 11 bases separating them. The CDR3 totals 15 residues. The CDR3 DNA reads TGCGCCAGCAGCTTGGACAGGGTAGGAACCGGGGAGCTGTTTTTT. It encodes CASSLDRVGTGELFF.

This chain links TRBV27 with TRBJ1-1, with no clear D. CDR1 is MNHEY and CDR2 is SMNVEV in the germline V gene (reference sequence). The CDR3 consists of 11 residues. The V end lost 9 bases, the J end lost 1 base, and 6 bases lay between the germline ends. CDR3 in amino acids: CASYKNTEAFF. In nucleotides, the CDR3 is TGTGCCAGTTACAAGAACACTGAAGCTTTCTTT.

The chain employs TRBV5-4 and TRBJ2-2, with unresolved D. Between the trimmed V and J ends, which lost 2 bases and 3 bases, there was a span of 11 bases. Per germline, CDR1 SGHNT and CDR2 YYREEE (reference sequence). The CDR3 has 15 residues. CDR3 sequence: CASSLDPKHTGELFF. The CDR3 DNA reads as TGTGCCAGCAGCTTAGATCCGAAGCACACCGGGGAGCTGTTTTTT.

The chain has TRBV28 and TRBJ2-2, with 8 bases matching TRBD1. CDR3 length equals 16 residues. In germline, CDR1 is MDHEN, CDR2 SYDVKM. V was pared by 6 bases and J by 1 base, with 7 bases of the junction left unmatched. CDR3 coding DNA: TGTGCCAGCAGCCAACCGGGACAGGTGAACACCGGGGAGCTGTTTTTT. Its protein product is CASSQPGQVNTGELFF.

The J gene is TRBJ2-2, the V gene TRBV11-2; D perhaps matches TRBD2 (6 bases). The germline V and J ends were trimmed by 8 bases and 6 bases, with 10 bases remaining between them. The germline V gene encodes CDR1 SGHAT and CDR2 FQNNGV. This CDR3 contains 12 residues. This CDR3 reads CASLPGAGELFF. As DNA, the CDR3 is TGTGCCAGCCTCCCGGGGGCCGGGGAGCTGTTTTTT.

This chain joins TRBV5-6 and TRBJ1-1; 7 bases map to TRBD1. The V segment lost 4 bases and the J segment 1 base; nucleotides outside the gene matches: 1. This CDR3 contains 13 residues. The germline V gene encodes CDR1 SGHDT and CDR2 YYEEEE. The CDR3 bases are TGTGCCAGCAGCGCAGGGGGGAACACTGAAGCTTTCTTT. Translated: CASSAGGNTEAFF.

The rearrangement joins TRBV5-4 to TRBJ2-3; maybe TRBD2 (6 bases). The CDR3 has 14 amino acids. Germline V gene lookup returns CDR1 SGHNT and CDR2 YYREEE (reference sequence). The germline V and J ends were trimmed by 7 bases and 4 bases, with 16 bases remaining between them. The CDR3 protein is CASDSEGRADTQYF. CDR3 nucleotides: TGTGCCAGCGATTCGGAGGGGCGGGCAGATACGCAGTATTTT.

CDR3 region: CASSSPPLASEQFF. CDR3 nucleotides: TGTGCCAGCAGCTCCCCCCCTCTAGCGAGTGAGCAGTTCTTC. The V call is TRBV28, the J call TRBJ2-1; D possibly corresponds to TRBD2 (6 bases). This CDR3 is 14 amino acids long. Germline V gene data show CDR1 as MDHEN and CDR2 as SYDVKM. V was cut by 6 bases and J by 9 bases, with 18 bases left in between.

The V call is TRBV5-1, the J call TRBJ1-1, with D possibly matching TRBD1 (6 bases). Germline-derived CDR1 and CDR2 are SGHRS and YFSETQ. V shed 3 bases and J shed 4 bases, with 16 bases lying between them. The CDR3 length is 15 residues. CDR3 protein: CASSSTTGFGTEAFF. The CDR3 DNA is TGCGCCAGCAGCTCCACAACAGGGTTCGGCACTGAAGCTTTCTTT.

The chain combines TRBV9 with TRBJ2-2, with a possible D match to TRBD2 (5 bases). CDR1 SGDLS and CDR2 YYNGEE come from the germline V gene. V lost 9 bases and J 1 base, leaving 7 bases between the germline ends. The length of the CDR3 is 12 residues. CDR3 DNA sequence: TGTGCCACAGAGGGGAACACCGGGGAGCTGTTTTTT. Translation gives CATEGNTGELFF.

CDR3 loop: CASSRGDRSYEQYF. The CDR3 DNA sequence: TGTGCCAGCAGCCGGGGGGACCGCTCCTACGAGCAGTACTTC. The rearrangement links TRBV14 to TRBJ2-7; maybe TRBD2 (6 bases). CDR1 and CDR2 from the germline V gene are SGHDN and FVKESK. V lost 4 bases to trimming and J lost 0 bases, with 10 bases between them. The CDR3 totals 14 residues.

This chain joins TRBV7-9 and TRBJ2-3; perhaps TRBD2 as D (6 bases). V was shortened by 5 bases and J by 5 bases, with 14 bases between the two germline ends. The germline V gene encodes CDR1 SEHNR and CDR2 FQNEAQ (reference sequence). This CDR3 has 14 amino acids. Here the CDR3 DNA reads TGTGCCAGCAGCGAGGGACTGGGTGAAGATACGCAGTATTTT. It codes for CASSEGLGEDTQYF.

The chain couples TRBV7-2 to TRBJ1-5; tentative D call: TRBD1 (5 bases). Germline V gives CDR1 SGHTA, CDR2 FQGNSA. The ends were cut back, 1 base at V and 3 bases at J, with 10 bases in the middle. The CDR3 spans 15 residues. Here the CDR3 reads CASSLDPGPNQPQHF. The CDR3 DNA reads as TGTGCCAGCAGCTTAGATCCAGGGCCCAATCAGCCCCAGCATTTT.

J is TRBJ1-5 and V is TRBV6-1; D is unresolved. V was clipped by 4 bases and J by 3 bases, with 13 bases between them. The CDR3 consists of 15 residues. CDR1 is MNHNS and CDR2 is SASEGT in the germline V gene. As DNA, the CDR3 is TGTGCCAGCAGTGTATCGGGATCGAACAATCAGCCCCAGCATTTT. Its protein product is CASSVSGSNNQPQHF.

This clone has only a few counts. The genes are TRBV5-1 and TRBJ2-5; D may be TRBD2 (6 bases). Between the trimmed V and J ends, which lost 0 bases and 11 bases, there was a span of 14 bases. The CDR3 totals 13 residues. Germline-derived CDR1 and CDR2 are SGHRS and YFSETQ. CDR3 region: CASSLVLGGEQYF. As DNA, the CDR3 is TGCGCCAGCAGCTTGGTTTTAGGAGGGGAGCAGTACTTC.

With regard to this clone: The sample carries other DNA sequences with the same CDR3. This chain joins TRBV9 and TRBJ1-1; TRBD1 matches at 9 bases. This CDR3 has 15 residues. Germline loops: CDR1 SGDLS, CDR2 YYNGEE. V was clipped by 3 bases and J by 0 bases; unmatched bases: 3. The CDR3 here is CASSAQGAVNTEAFF. The CDR3 DNA reads as TGTGCCAGCAGCGCACAGGGGGCGGTGAACACTGAAGCTTTCTTT.

This clone was observed a single time. This chain joins TRBV18 and TRBJ2-7, with D unclear. CDR1 is KGHSH, CDR2 LQKENI, per germline. The length of the CDR3 is 13 residues. V lost 3 bases and J 3 bases, leaving 9 bases between the germline ends. CDR3 DNA sequence: TGTGCCAGCTCACCGGGCACAAACTACGAGCAGTACTTC. Translating gives CASSPGTNYEQYF.

The rearrangement uses TRBV18 and TRBJ2-6; D remains unclear. Germline V gene data show CDR1 as KGHSH and CDR2 as LQKENI. Trimming left V 6 bases short and J 0 bases short, with 9 bases between. There are 15 residues in the CDR3. The CDR3: CASSTSLSGANVLTF. The CDR3 coding sequence is TGTGCCAGCTCTACCAGTCTCTCTGGGGCCAACGTCCTGACTTTC.

This clone has only one observation. The chain is built from TRBV19 and TRBJ2-3; TRBD2 matches 10 bases. Per the germline V gene, CDR1 is LNHDA and CDR2 is SQIVND (reference sequence). Trimming cost V 3 bases and J 1 base; bases outside gene matches: 7. The CDR3 is 17 amino acids. The CDR3 nucleotides are TGTGCCAGTAGTATCAACATCCTAGCGGGAGGCACAGATACGCAGTATTTT. Amino acids: CASSINILAGGTDTQYF.

The J gene is TRBJ2-5, the V gene TRBV30, with TRBD1 matching over 7 bases. Germline V gives CDR1 GTSNPN, CDR2 SVGIG (reference sequence). The V gene end was trimmed by 7 bases and the J gene end by 3 bases; junction bases not matched to a gene: 2. The CDR3 totals 11 residues. CDR3 sequence (DNA): TGTGCCTCAACAGGGGAAGAGACCCAGTACTTC. Translated, it gives CASTGEETQYF.

This sequence joins TRBV5-1 and TRBJ2-3, with TRBD2 as a possible D gene (6 bases). Deletions cut 1 base from V and 0 bases from J, with 9 bases between. The CDR3 loop spans 15 amino acids. CDR1 is SGHRS and CDR2 is YFSETQ in the germline V gene. The CDR3 loop is CASSLLDYSTDTQYF. In DNA form, the CDR3 reads TGCGCCAGCAGCTTGCTGGACTATAGCACAGATACGCAGTATTTT.